This TCR beta chain was documented in a study of immune characterization of retroperitoneal liposarcoma. The germline gives CDR1 SGHTA, CDR2 FQGNSA. This CDR3 is built from 14 residues. A single record per CDR3 protein comes from TCRdb applying MiXCR to the PCR reads. The sample holds roughly 12,000 distinct CDR3 sequences; approximately 26% are singletons and the top ten take about 9.6%. By share, this clonotype ranks as large. The TCR comes from a female donor with retroperitoneal liposarcoma. The chain is built from TRBV7-2 and TRBJ2-1; TRBD2 aligns across 8 bases. The end of the DNA fits TRBJ2-7 better, so the J call may be wrong. Sample: tumor tissue. The CDR3 DNA is TGTGCCAGCAGCTCGCGGGGGGTCTACAATGAGCAGTACTTC. It specifies CASSSRGVYNEQYF.